This TCR beta chain stems from a study of T-cell memory formation after mild COVID-19 (dated by TCRdb to the early 2020s). Notes on the research overall: Most TCR sequence clusters were specific to one of the two donors. The cohort was made up of two young adult volunteers, one female and one male, who were previously healthy. T-cell clones expanding and contracting after mild COVID-19 in two donors were tracked by longitudinal TCRalpha and TCRbeta repertoire sequencing.

Paper-wide results and their limitations: Contracting CD4+ clones turned up mainly in the CM and EM memory subsets, whereas EMRA was where CD8+ clones were enriched. Balanced CD4/CD8 phenotypes were observed for clones contracting from day 15 to 85, whereas a bias towards CD4+ was observed for a second wave of clones expanding from day 15 to 37. The detection of some responding clones in pre-infection memory suggests that pre-existing cross-reactive memory T cells joined the SARS-CoV-2 response. SARS-CoV-2 specificity of the second-wave clones peaking on day 37 was not confirmed. The study included only a couple of mild cases, and larger cohorts that include severe cases with pre-infection samples were judged to be necessary.

Sequencing was carried out with an Illumina NovaSeq 6000. cDNA libraries for TCRalpha and TCRbeta were prepared by 5'RACE using constant-segment primers, with sample barcodes and unique molecular identifiers added. RNA was extracted from every sample with Trizol reagent. Library amplification was performed in two PCR steps, and a second sample barcode and Illumina TruSeq adapters were introduced in the second step. Sequencing of libraries was performed on an Illumina NovaSeq with 2 x 150 bp paired-end reads. In the paper's pipeline: The reads were demultiplexed and collapsed into UMI-guided consensus sequences using migec v1.2.7. Using mixcr v2.1.11, UMI consensuses were aligned to TRA and TRB V and J templates and then assembled into clonotypes. A clonotype was counted as expanded or contracted only if both edgeR and NoisET called the change significant, with noise models trained on biological replicates. For edgeR calls, the cutoffs were a false discovery rate-adjusted p below 0.01 and a log2 fold-change threshold of 1. As an exploratory analysis of dynamics, PCA with hierarchical clustering was applied to max-normalized trajectories of the 1000 most abundant clonotypes. Each responding clone was given a CD4 or CD8 phenotype based on the CD4+ and CD8+ repertoires, which had been sequenced separately. TCRdb took the public reads, trimmed them with fastp at Q25, ran MiXCR for clone calling and kept in-frame beta chains. Identical CDR3 proteins give one entry, which carries the most common genes and DNA. What appears here as the V and J calls and clone size reflects TCRdb's work, not the paper's. The sample yields 120,000 or so distinct CDR3 sequences; 16% were counted once. Around 14% of the sample comes from the top ten.

Ficoll-Paque density gradient centrifugation was the method used to isolate PBMCs. In regard to this clonotype: Its antigen specificity is not known. The input lacks base qualities; no much larger clone sits a single base away.

Cut back by 1 base and 5 bases, the V and J ends lie 9 bases apart. Looking up the germline V gene yields CDR1 LGHNA and CDR2 YNFKEQ. From its cysteine to its phenylalanine, the CDR3 spans 15 amino acids. The entry retains the CDR3 DNA only, 45 bases that are in frame from base 1. The V and J genes are TRBV4-2 and TRBJ1-6, with a tentative D gene TRBD1 over 5 matching bases. The receptor was derived from an adult woman who had mild COVID-19 (a few samples of this study predate the infection). The sample titles of this study are shuffled in the database, so cell type and time point are left out; the donor was told from shared clones. The sample taken for sequencing was PBMCs or a T cell subset sorted from them (not recorded which). The CDR3 is CASSQGQGNNSPLHF. The bases are TGTGCCAGCAGCCAAGGGCAGGGCAATAATTCACCCCTCCACTTT.